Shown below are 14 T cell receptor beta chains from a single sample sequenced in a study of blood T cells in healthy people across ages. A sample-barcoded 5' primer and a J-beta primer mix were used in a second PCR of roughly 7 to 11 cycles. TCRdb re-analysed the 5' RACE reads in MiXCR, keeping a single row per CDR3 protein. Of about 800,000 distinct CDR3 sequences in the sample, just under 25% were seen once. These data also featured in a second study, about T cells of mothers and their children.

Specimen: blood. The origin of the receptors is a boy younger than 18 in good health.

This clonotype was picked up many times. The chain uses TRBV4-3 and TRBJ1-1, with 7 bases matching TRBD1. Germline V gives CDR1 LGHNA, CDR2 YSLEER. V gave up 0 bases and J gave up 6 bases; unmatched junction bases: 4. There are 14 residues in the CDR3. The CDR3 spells CASSQDKGQSEAFF. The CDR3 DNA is TGCGCCAGCAGCCAAGATAAGGGACAGTCTGAAGCTTTCTTT.

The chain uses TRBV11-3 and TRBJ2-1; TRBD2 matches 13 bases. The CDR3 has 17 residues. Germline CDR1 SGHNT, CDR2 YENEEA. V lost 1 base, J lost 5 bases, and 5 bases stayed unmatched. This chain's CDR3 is CASSLATGLAGNNEQFF. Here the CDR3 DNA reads TGTGCCAGCAGCTTAGCCACGGGACTAGCGGGAAACAATGAGCAGTTCTTC.

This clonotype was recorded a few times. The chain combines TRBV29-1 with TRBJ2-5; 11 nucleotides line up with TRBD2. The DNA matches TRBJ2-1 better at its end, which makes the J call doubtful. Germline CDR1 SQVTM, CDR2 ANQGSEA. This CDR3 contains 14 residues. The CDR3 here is CSVSRTSGLNEQFF. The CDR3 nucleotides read TGCAGCGTGTCTAGGACTAGCGGGTTGAATGAGCAGTTCTTC.

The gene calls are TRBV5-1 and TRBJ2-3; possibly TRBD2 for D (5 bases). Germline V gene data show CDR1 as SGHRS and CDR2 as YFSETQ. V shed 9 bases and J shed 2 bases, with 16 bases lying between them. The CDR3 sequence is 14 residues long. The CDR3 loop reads CATAASMVTDTQYF. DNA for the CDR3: TGCGCCACCGCGGCTAGCATGGTCACAGATACGCAGTATTTT. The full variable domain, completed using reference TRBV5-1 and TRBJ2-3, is KAGVTQTPRYLIKTRGQQVTLSCSPISGHRSVSWYQQTPGQGLQFLFEYFSETQRNKGNFPGRFSGRQFSNSRSEMNVSTLELGDSALYLCATAASMVTDTQYFGPGTRLTVL.

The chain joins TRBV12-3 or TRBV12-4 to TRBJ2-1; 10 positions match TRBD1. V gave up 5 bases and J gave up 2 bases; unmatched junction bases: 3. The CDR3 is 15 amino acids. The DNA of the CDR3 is TGTGCCAGCAGTATAGACAGGGGGCCCTACAATGAGCAGTTCTTC. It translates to CASSIDRGPYNEQFF.

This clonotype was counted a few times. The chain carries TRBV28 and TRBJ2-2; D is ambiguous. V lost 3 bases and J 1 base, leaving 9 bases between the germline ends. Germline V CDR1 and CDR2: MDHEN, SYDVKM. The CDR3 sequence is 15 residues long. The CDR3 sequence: CASSFASKNTGELFF. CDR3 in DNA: TGTGCCAGCAGTTTCGCCAGCAAGAACACCGGGGAGCTGTTTTTT.

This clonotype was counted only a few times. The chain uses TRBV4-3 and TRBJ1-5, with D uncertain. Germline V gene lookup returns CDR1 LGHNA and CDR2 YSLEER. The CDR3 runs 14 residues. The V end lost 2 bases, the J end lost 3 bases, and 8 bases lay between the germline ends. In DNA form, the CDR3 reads TGCGCCAGCAGCCAATCTATAGACAATCAGCCCCAGCATTTT. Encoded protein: CASSQSIDNQPQHF.

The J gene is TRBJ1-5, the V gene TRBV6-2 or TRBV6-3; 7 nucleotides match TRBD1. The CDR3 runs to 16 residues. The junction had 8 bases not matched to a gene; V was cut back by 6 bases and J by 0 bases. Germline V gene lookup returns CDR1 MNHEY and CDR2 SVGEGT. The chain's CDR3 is CASSLGTAHSNQPQHF. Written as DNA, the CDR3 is TGTGCCAGCAGCCTAGGGACAGCACATAGCAATCAGCCCCAGCATTTT.

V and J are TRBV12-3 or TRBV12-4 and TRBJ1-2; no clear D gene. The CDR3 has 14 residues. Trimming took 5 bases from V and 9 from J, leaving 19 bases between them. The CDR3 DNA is TGTGCCAGCAGTCCGGGCAGGACCCTCGGGAGCTACACCTTC. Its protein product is CASSPGRTLGSYTF.

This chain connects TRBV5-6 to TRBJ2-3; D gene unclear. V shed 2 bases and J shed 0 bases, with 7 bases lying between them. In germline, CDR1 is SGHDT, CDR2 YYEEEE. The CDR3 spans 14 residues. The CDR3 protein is CASSFPQSTDTQYF. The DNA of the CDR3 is TGTGCCAGCAGCTTTCCGCAGAGCACAGATACGCAGTATTTT.

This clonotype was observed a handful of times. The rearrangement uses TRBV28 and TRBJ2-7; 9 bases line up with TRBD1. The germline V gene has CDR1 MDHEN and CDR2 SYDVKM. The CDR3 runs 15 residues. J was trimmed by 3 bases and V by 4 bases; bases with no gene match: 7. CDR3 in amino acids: CASSSDRGLHYEQYF. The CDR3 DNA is TGTGCCAGCAGTTCGGACAGGGGACTTCACTACGAGCAGTACTTC.

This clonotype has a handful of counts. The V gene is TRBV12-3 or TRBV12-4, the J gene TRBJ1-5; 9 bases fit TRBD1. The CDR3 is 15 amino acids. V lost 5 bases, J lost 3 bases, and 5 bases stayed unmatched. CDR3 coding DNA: TGTGCCAGCAGTGAGGACAGGGGCCCCAATCAGCCCCAGCATTTT. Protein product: CASSEDRGPNQPQHF.

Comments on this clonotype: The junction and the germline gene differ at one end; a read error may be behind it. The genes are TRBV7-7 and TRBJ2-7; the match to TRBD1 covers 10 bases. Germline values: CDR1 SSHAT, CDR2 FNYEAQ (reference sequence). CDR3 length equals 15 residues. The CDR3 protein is CASSLKDRGLYEQYF. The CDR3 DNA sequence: TGTGCTAGCAGCTTAAAAGACAGGGGGCTCTACGAGCAGTACTTC.

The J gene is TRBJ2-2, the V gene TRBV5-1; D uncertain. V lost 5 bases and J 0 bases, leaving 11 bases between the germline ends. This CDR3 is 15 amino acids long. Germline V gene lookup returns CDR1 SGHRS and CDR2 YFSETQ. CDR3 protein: CASRSDAANTGELFF. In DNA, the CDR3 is TGCGCCAGCAGATCGGACGCAGCGAACACCGGGGAGCTGTTTTTT.